This T cell receptor beta chain appears in the sequencing data of a study of read filtering for tumor transcriptome and immune sequencing. Across the whole study: Revised staging placed eight or nine patients in R-ISS I, some 17 in II, more than 5 in III.

The germline V gene has CDR1 SGHNT and CDR2 YENEEA. This CDR3 region has 15 residues. V lost 4 bases, J lost 6 bases, and 15 bases lay in between. This clonotype appeared many times. What it recognizes is unknown. General study points: Even smaller IR-seq throughput identified most shared clonotypes. Approximately 82% of IR-seq clonotypes had one read, totaling 3% to 4% of reads; RNA-seq: 74.6% and 44.6%. IR-seq and RNA-seq agreed better without single-read clonotypes.

Molecular barcoded adaptors covering alpha/delta and beta/gamma chains were used on approximately 400 ng RNA. TCRdb redid the calling of the reads with MiXCR, one entry per CDR3 protein. The table records roughly 130,000 distinct CDR3 sequences, 10% to 15% of them present only once. The chain has TRBV11-3 and TRBJ2-2, with D perhaps given as TRBD1 or TRBD2 (5 bases each). The receptor's source is a donor aged 40 or over with multiple myeloma. The specimen sequenced was a population of CD138-negative cells sorted from bone marrow. CDR3 in DNA: TGTGCCAGCAGCTACCGGGGACCCGACGCCGGGGAGCTGTTTTTT. Translated, it gives CASSYRGPDAGELFF.